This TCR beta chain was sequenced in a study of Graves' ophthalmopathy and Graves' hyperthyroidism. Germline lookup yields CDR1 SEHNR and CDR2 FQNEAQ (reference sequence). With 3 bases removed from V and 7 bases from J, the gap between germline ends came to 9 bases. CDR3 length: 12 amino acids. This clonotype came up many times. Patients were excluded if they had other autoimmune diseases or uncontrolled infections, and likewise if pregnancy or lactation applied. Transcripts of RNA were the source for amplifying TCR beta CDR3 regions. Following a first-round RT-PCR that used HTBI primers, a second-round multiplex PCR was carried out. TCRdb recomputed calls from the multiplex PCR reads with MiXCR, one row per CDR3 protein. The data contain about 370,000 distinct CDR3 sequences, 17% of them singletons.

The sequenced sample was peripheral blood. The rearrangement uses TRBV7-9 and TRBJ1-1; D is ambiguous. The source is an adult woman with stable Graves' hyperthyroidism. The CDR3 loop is CASSFPGSEAFF. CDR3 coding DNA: TGTGCCAGCAGCTTCCCCGGAAGTGAAGCTTTCTTT.